This entry concerns a single T cell receptor (beta chain). The sample is drawn from a study of blood T cell repertoires in COVID-19. Overall study context: Nucleic acid was either cDNA or gDNA, and it came from T cells, B-cell-depleted T cells, or PBMCs.

The CDR3 loop spans 15 amino acids. The germline gives CDR1 MDHEN, CDR2 SYDVKM. Trimming took 4 bases from V and 2 from J, leaving 15 bases between them. Grouping used clinical history reported by participants in a survey and questionnaire. Original methodology: It was from reference gene primer amplification that nucleated cell counts were estimated. Using immunoSEQ multiplex PCR, the repertoire was profiled, and TCRdb retains in-frame clones only, with some absent. That table furnishes V, J and clone size, whereas the DNA furnished D and trimming. This sample carries roughly 200,000 clones, approximately 86% of them seen once, and the ten largest clones take about 4.1%.

The sequencing sample was made of PBMCs or T cells enriched from blood (not recorded which). The chain joins TRBV28 to TRBJ2-7, with D possibly being TRBD2 (5 bases). This TCR derives from a woman aged 40-49 years with acute COVID-19. CDR3 nucleotide sequence: TGTGCCAGCAGTTCCATAAGGATGAGGGCCTACGAGCAGTACTTC. The encoded protein is CASSSIRMRAYEQYF.